This T cell receptor (beta chain) derives from a study of control samples from healthy donors and cancer patients (TCRdb year 2020). Note on this clone: Its antigen is not yet known. Base qualities are not provided; no much larger clone lies one nucleotide away.

The library was prepared using the immunoSEQ multiplex PCR assay. Entries here come from immuneACCESS through TCRdb and include only in-frame sequences with V and J called. Some clones fail to appear in such tables; in the studies checked, an unresolved V gene covers under half of the shortfall, and the cause of the remainder is unknown. The sample contains about 140,000 clones, 80% to 95% of them found a single time. Over 9% of the sample goes to the ten largest clones. Reading from cysteine to phenylalanine, the CDR3 counts 16 amino acids. The kept DNA is CDR3 alone, 48 bases in frame from the first base. V lost 6 bases and J lost 1 base; the stretch between them is 18 bases long. Based on the germline V gene, the CDR1 and CDR2 sequences are MDHEN and SYDVKM.

The rearrangement joined TRBV28 to TRBJ1-1; tentative D gene TRBD1, with 5 bases matching. The sample taken for sequencing was blood. The receptor comes from a young man in good health. The CDR3 region reads CASSRTGGRTNTEAFF. The nucleotide sequence is TGTGCCAGCAGCCGTACGGGGGGACGAACGAACACTGAAGCTTTCTTT.